The TCR beta chain under discussion was sequenced for a study of T cell therapy after organ transplantation. Study context: T cells were expanded two to three weeks with 30 CMV class I/II epitopes. A median of 1.92 x 10^8 CMV-specific T cells was infused in 2 to 6 doses. Overall study results and limits: In nonresponders, reduced coverage from low CD8+ yield may limit detected expansions.

The CDR3 extends over 13 amino acids. Germline V gene lookup returns CDR1 SEHNR and CDR2 FQNEAQ (reference sequence). The protocol was immunoSEQ multiplex PCR, while the TCRdb copy is restricted to in-frame clones and leaves out a portion. The sample shows some 48,000 clones, around 93% of them seen only once. This clone was seen a single time. Its antigen is unidentified. Compared with germline, one end of the junction differs, possibly owing to a read error. In the same sample, other DNA sequences code for this CDR3. The sequence derives from a human patient who had received a solid organ transplant and had CMV disease. The V and J genes are TRBV7-9 and TRBJ2-7; D uncertain. This material consisted of CD8+ T cells from blood, taken before autologous CMV-specific T cell therapy. CDR3 in amino acids: CASDSGSTYEQYF. In DNA form, the CDR3 reads TGCGCCAGTGACTCTGGCAGCACCTACGAGCAGTACTTC.